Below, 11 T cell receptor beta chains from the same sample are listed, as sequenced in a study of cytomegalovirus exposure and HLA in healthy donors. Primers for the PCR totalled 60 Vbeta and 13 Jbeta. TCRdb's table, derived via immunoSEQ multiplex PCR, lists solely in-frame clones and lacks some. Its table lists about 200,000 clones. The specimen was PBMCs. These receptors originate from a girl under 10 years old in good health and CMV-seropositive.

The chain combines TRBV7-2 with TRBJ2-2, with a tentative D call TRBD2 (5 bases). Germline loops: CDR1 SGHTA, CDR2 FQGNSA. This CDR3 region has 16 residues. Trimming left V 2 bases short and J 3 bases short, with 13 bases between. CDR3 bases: TGTGCCAGCAGCTTACAAGGCGCGGGTTACACCGGGGAGCTGTTTTTT. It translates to CASSLQGAGYTGELFF.

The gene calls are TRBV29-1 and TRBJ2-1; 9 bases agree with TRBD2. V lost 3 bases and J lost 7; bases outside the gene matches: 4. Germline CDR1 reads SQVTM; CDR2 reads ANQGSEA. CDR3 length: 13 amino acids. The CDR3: CSVEGLALNEQFF. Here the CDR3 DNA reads TGCAGCGTTGAGGGACTAGCCCTAAATGAGCAGTTCTTC.

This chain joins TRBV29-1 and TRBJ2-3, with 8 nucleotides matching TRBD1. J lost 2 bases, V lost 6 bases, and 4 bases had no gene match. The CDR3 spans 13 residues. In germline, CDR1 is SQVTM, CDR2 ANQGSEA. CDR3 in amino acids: CSVTDRVTDTQYF. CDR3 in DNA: TGCAGCGTGACGGACAGGGTCACAGATACGCAGTATTTT.

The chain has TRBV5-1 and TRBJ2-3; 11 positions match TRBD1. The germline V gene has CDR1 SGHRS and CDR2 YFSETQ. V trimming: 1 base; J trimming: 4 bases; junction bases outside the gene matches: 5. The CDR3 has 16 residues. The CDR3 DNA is TGCGCCAGCAGCTTGACGGGGACAGGGGGTCCAGATACGCAGTATTTT. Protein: CASSLTGTGGPDTQYF.

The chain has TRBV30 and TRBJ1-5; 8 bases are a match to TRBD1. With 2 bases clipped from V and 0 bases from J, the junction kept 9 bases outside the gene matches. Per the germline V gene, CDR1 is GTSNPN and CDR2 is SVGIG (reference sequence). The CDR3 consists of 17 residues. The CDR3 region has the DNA TGTGCCTGGAGTCAGGACAGGGCCTTCGATAGCAATCAGCCCCAGCATTTT. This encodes CAWSQDRAFDSNQPQHF. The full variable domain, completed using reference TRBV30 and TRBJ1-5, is SQTIHQWPATLVQPVGSPLSLECTVEGTSNPNLYWYRQAAGRGLQLLFYSVGIGQISSEVPQNLSASRPQDRQFILSSKKLLLSDSGFYLCAWSQDRAFDSNQPQHFGDGTRLSIL.

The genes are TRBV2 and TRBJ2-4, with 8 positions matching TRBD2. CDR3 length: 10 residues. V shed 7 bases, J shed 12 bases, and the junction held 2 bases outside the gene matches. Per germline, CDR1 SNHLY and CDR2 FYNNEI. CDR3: CASIGLAQYF. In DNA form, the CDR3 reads TGTGCCAGCATTGGACTAGCTCAGTACTTC.

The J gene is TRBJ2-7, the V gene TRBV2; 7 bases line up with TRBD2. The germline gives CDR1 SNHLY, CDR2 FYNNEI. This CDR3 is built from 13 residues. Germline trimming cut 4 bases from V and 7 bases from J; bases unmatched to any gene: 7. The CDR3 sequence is CASSAGRTWEQYF. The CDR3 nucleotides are TGTGCCAGCAGTGCCGGGAGGACTTGGGAGCAGTACTTC.

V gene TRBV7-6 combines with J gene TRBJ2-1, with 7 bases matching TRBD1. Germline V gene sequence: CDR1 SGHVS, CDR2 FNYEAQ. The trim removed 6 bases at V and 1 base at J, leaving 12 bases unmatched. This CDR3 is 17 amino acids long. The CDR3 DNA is TGTGCCAGCAGGCGTCACAGGGGCCCCGGGTCCTACAATGAGCAGTTCTTC. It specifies CASRRHRGPGSYNEQFF.

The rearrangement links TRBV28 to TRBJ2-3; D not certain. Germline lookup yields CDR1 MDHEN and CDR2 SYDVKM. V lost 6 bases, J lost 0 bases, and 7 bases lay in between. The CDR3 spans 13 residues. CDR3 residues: CASRKTSTDTQYF. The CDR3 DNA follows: TGTGCCAGCAGAAAAACTAGCACAGATACGCAGTATTTT.

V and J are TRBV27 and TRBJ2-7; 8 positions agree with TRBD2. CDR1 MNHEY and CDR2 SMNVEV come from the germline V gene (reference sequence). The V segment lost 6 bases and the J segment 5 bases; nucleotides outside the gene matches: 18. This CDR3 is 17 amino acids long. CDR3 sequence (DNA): TGTGCCAGCAGCAGGTGGGACGGCGCGGGAGGAGTGAACGAGCAGTACTTC. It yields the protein CASSRWDGAGGVNEQYF.

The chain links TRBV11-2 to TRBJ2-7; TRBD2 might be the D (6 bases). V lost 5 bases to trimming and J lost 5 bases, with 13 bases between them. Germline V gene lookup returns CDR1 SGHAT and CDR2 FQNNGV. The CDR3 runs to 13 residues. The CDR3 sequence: CASSVGTLHEQYF. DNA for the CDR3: TGTGCCAGCAGCGTCGGGACTCTGCACGAGCAGTACTTC.